Presented here are 25 T cell receptor beta chains from one specimen sequenced in a study of blood T cell repertoires in COVID-19. Repertoires were generated with immunoSEQ multiplex PCR, while TCRdb's copy carries only in-frame clones and drops some. The sample yields approximately 140,000 clones, approximately 90% seen once. The sequenced material came from peripheral blood. These receptors originate from a woman in her sixties or seventies with active or convalescent COVID-19.

This chain uses TRBV5-1 with TRBJ2-1, with 8 bases lining up with TRBD2. Losses at the gene ends were 0 bases for V and 6 bases for J; bases not matched to a gene: 5. The CDR3 is made up of 15 amino acids. Germline V gives CDR1 SGHRS, CDR2 YFSETQ. The CDR3 DNA reads as TGCGCCAGCAGCTTGGTGCGACTAGCGACCAATGAGCAGTTCTTC. Protein sequence: CASSLVRLATNEQFF. The variable domain in full, with the rest retrieved from reference TRBV5-1 and TRBJ2-1, is KAGVTQTPRYLIKTRGQQVTLSCSPISGHRSVSWYQQTPGQGLQFLFEYFSETQRNKGNFPGRFSGRQFSNSRSEMNVSTLELGDSALYLCASSLVRLATNEQFFGPGTRLTVL.

Of note for this clone: Germline and junction disagree at one end, which may indicate a read error. CDR3 loop: CASSPKLAGATRDF. CDR3 DNA sequence: TGTGCCAGCAGTCCAAAACTAGCGGGGGCTACTCGGGACTTC. The chain has TRBV6-2 or TRBV6-3 and TRBJ2-7; 11 positions match TRBD2. Germline V gene data show CDR1 as MNHEY and CDR2 as SVGEGT. This CDR3 spans 14 amino acids.

This clone has just one count. This sequence joins TRBV27 and TRBJ2-7, with 9 bases fitting TRBD1. Per germline, CDR1 MNHEY and CDR2 SMNVEV (reference sequence). The J segment lost 2 bases and the V segment lost 6 bases, leaving 11 bases of the junction unmatched. The CDR3 covers 16 residues. CDR3 amino acids: CASSPPRTGEAYEQYF. The CDR3 DNA sequence: TGTGCCAGCAGCCCCCCTAGGACAGGGGAGGCCTACGAGCAGTACTTC.

This clone was recorded once. The chain uses TRBV9 and TRBJ2-7, with TRBD1 as a possible D gene (6 bases). Germline lookup yields CDR1 SGDLS and CDR2 YYNGEE. With 0 bases removed from V and 2 bases from J, the gap between germline ends came to 9 bases. The CDR3 contains 14 residues. CDR3 DNA sequence: TGTGCCAGCAGCGTAGGAACAGGGCCCTACGAGCAGTACTTC. This translates into CASSVGTGPYEQYF.

This clone has only one observation. This chain uses TRBV11-2 with TRBJ2-3; 9 bases match TRBD2. Germline CDR1 is SGHAT and CDR2 is FQNNGV. The junction had 3 bases not matched to a gene; V was cut back by 1 base and J by 4 bases. The CDR3 has 15 amino acids. DNA for the CDR3: TGTGCCAGCAGCTTAGGCGGGGGGGTCGCAGATACGCAGTATTTT. Its protein product is CASSLGGGVADTQYF. Full variable domain (rest looked up from reference TRBV11-2 and TRBJ2-3): EAGVAQSPRYKIIEKRQSVAFWCNPISGHATLYWYQQILGQGPKLLIQFQNNGVVDDSQLPKDRFSAERLKGVDSTLKIQPAKLEDSAVYLCASSLGGGVADTQYFGPGTRLTVL.

The chain recombines TRBV6-4 with TRBJ2-3; 12 nucleotides line up with TRBD2. Trimming cost V 2 bases and J 6 bases; bases outside gene matches: 12. This CDR3 region has 18 residues. The germline V gene has CDR1 MRHNA and CDR2 SNTAGT. CDR3 DNA: TGTGCCAGCAGTGACCCATCGGGGGCTAGCGGGGGGGCGGATACGCAGTATTTT. Translation: CASSDPSGASGGADTQYF.

The chain links TRBV24-1 to TRBJ2-5; D remains unclear. There are 13 residues in the CDR3. Trimming left V 2 bases short and J 3 bases short, with 6 bases between. Germline assignment: CDR1 KGHDR and CDR2 SFDVKD. The CDR3 loop is CATSDYPEETQYF. In DNA form, the CDR3 reads TGTGCCACCAGTGATTATCCGGAAGAGACCCAGTACTTC.

V and J are TRBV10-3 and TRBJ2-1; 9 nucleotides line up with TRBD2. The trim removed 7 bases at V and 9 bases at J, leaving 10 bases unmatched. CDR3 length: 14 amino acids. Germline V gene sequence: CDR1 ENHRY, CDR2 SYGVKD. This CDR3 reads CAINSGTSTFEQFF. In DNA form, the CDR3 reads TGTGCCATCAATTCCGGGACTAGCACGTTTGAGCAGTTCTTC.

This chain joins TRBV29-1 and TRBJ2-5; TRBD1 is a possible D gene (6 bases). V dropped 8 bases and J dropped 5 bases, with 18 bases sitting between them. CDR1 is SQVTM and CDR2 is ANQGSEA in the germline V gene. This CDR3 contains 13 residues. The CDR3 coding sequence is TGCAGCATGGGGGCTGGGGGCGCGGAGACCCAGTACTTC. Translation: CSMGAGGAETQYF.

CDR3 nucleotides: TGTGCCAGCAGCGTAGAAGGTCCACCGGGGGAAAAACTGTTTTTT. It specifies CASSVEGPPGEKLFF. The rearrangement uses TRBV9 and TRBJ1-4; no reliable D call. The ends were cut back, 0 bases at V and 8 bases at J, with 14 bases in the middle. CDR1 is SGDLS and CDR2 is YYNGEE in the germline V gene. The CDR3 is made up of 15 amino acids.

The chain recombines TRBV6-5 with TRBJ2-5, with 7 bases identical to TRBD1. V trimming: 6 bases; J trimming: 5 bases; junction bases outside the gene matches: 6. The CDR3 totals 13 residues. Germline V gives CDR1 MNHEY, CDR2 SVGAGI. The CDR3 reads CASRKTGDETQYF. The CDR3 DNA is TGTGCCAGCAGAAAAACAGGGGACGAGACCCAGTACTTC.

The rearrangement uses TRBV7-3 and TRBJ2-1; a possible D gene is TRBD2 (7 bases). The CDR3 consists of 15 residues. Germline V CDR1 and CDR2: SGHTA, FQGTGA. The ends were cut back, 3 bases at V and 8 bases at J, with 17 bases in the middle. This chain's CDR3 is CASSFGGGLRDEQFF. CDR3 bases: TGTGCCAGCAGCTTCGGCGGGGGCCTTAGGGATGAGCAGTTCTTC.

V is TRBV7-2 and J is TRBJ2-7; 10 positions match TRBD1. J was trimmed by 5 bases and V by 5 bases; bases with no gene match: 9. Germline CDR1 reads SGHTA; CDR2 reads FQGNSA. This CDR3 is built from 15 residues. CDR3 residues: CASSQSGQGYNEQYF. The CDR3 coding sequence is TGTGCCAGCAGCCAGTCGGGACAGGGGTATAACGAGCAGTACTTC.

The rearrangement joins TRBV5-1 to TRBJ2-5; maybe TRBD2 (6 bases). The CDR3 totals 15 residues. V was shortened by 0 bases and J by 4 bases, with 13 bases between the two germline ends. Germline V gives CDR1 SGHRS, CDR2 YFSETQ. The CDR3 protein is CASSLAGGVGETQYF. DNA of the CDR3: TGCGCCAGCAGCTTGGCCGGGGGAGTAGGAGAGACCCAGTACTTC.

The table lists this clone with a few counts. The chain combines TRBV4-3 with TRBJ2-2; D not resolved. This CDR3 has 12 amino acids. Germline V gene lookup returns CDR1 LGHNA and CDR2 YSLEER. V gave up 4 bases and J gave up 7 bases, with 7 bases separating them. As DNA, the CDR3 is TGCGCCAGCAGCCCACAGATCGGGGAGCTGTTTTTT. This gives the protein CASSPQIGELFF.

A word on this clone: Other DNA sequences in this specimen translate into the identical CDR3. The CDR3: CATSRDRGYEQYF. CDR3 nucleotides: TGTGCCACCAGCAGAGACAGGGGCTACGAGCAGTACTTC. This chain connects TRBV15 to TRBJ2-7, with TRBD1 as a possible D gene (6 bases). Germline lookup yields CDR1 LNHNV and CDR2 YYDKDF (reference sequence). Trimming shortened V by 0 bases and J by 3 bases, and 6 bases separated the two germline ends. The CDR3 has 13 residues.

This rearrangement joins TRBV5-1 to TRBJ2-1, with 7 nucleotides matching TRBD1. The CDR3 extends over 15 amino acids. J gave up 4 bases and V 4 bases, and 8 bases lay outside the gene matches. Per the germline V gene, CDR1 is SGHRS and CDR2 is YFSETQ. The CDR3: CASSEVGGEYNEQFF. Here the CDR3 DNA reads TGCGCCAGCAGCGAAGTAGGGGGCGAGTACAATGAGCAGTTCTTC.

On this clone itself: At one boundary the junction diverges from the germline segment, which might be a read error. This chain connects TRBV6-1 to TRBJ1-1; 8 bases map to TRBD1. The germline gives CDR1 MNHNS, CDR2 SASEGT. The CDR3 contains 13 residues. CDR3 sequence (DNA): TGTGCCAGCAGCGAAGACAGGGGCACTGAAGCTTTCTTT. Translated, it gives CASSEDRGTEAFF.

The chain couples TRBV6-2 or TRBV6-3 to TRBJ2-7; the D is unclear. CDR3 length: 12 amino acids. Germline loops: CDR1 MNHEY, CDR2 SVGEGT. With 6 bases removed from V and 4 bases from J, the gap between germline ends came to 10 bases. The CDR3 DNA sequence: TGTGCCAGCAGCCCATCCTTTTACGAGCAGTACTTC. Encoded protein: CASSPSFYEQYF.

This clone was seen just once. The chain recombines TRBV10-3 with TRBJ1-1; D ambiguous. Germline V gene sequence: CDR1 ENHRY, CDR2 SYGVKD. Trimming shortened V by 10 bases and J by 7 bases, and 19 bases separated the two germline ends. The CDR3 length is 13 residues. CDR3 sequence reads: CATQGGMVGEAFF. As DNA, the CDR3 is TGTGCCACCCAAGGAGGAATGGTGGGTGAAGCTTTCTTT.

V is TRBV4-3 and J is TRBJ1-2, with D hard to call. Germline V CDR1 and CDR2: LGHNA, YSLEER. Deletions cut 0 bases from V and 4 bases from J, with 12 bases between. The CDR3 contains 15 residues. Written as DNA, the CDR3 is TGCGCCAGCAGCCAAGATAGGAAGGGAGGCTATGGCTACACCTTC. Translated: CASSQDRKGGYGYTF.

Here the CDR3 reads CASSRHTGRSYTF. In DNA, the CDR3 is TGTGCCAGCAGCAGACACACGGGGAGGTCCTACACCTTC. V usage is TRBV21-1 and J usage is TRBJ1-2. TRBV21-1 corresponds to a pseudogene. The CDR3 runs 13 residues.

CDR3 sequence: CASSFRGEAFF. In DNA, the CDR3 is TGTGCCAGCAGTTTCAGAGGTGAAGCTTTCTTT. The rearrangement links TRBV12-3 or TRBV12-4 to TRBJ1-1; D is ambiguous. The V gene lost 3 bases and the J gene lost 7 bases, with 6 bases spanning the gap. The CDR3 is 11 amino acids.

The gene calls are TRBV4-1 and TRBJ2-1; 9 nucleotides line up with TRBD2. V shed 4 bases and J 4 bases; nucleotides not matched to a gene: 11. The CDR3 has 17 residues. Germline CDR1 reads MGHRA; CDR2 reads YSYEKL. The CDR3 here is CASSLPSGVGIYNEQFF. CDR3 in DNA: TGCGCCAGCAGCCTCCCTAGCGGGGTGGGGATTTACAATGAGCAGTTCTTC.

CDR3 nucleotide sequence: TGTGCCAGCAGCTTAGGGGCTTCCACCGGGGAGCTGTTTTTT. It codes for CASSLGASTGELFF. V and J are TRBV11-3 and TRBJ2-2; unclear D gene. The germline CDR1 and CDR2 sequences are SGHNT and YENEEA. V lost 1 base to trimming and J lost 4 bases, with 7 bases between them. This CDR3 contains 14 residues.